Listed here is a single T cell receptor beta chain. One end of the junction does not line up with germline, which may come from a read error. The sample originates from a study of tumor and adjacent non-tumor tissue in lung cancer. The overall study: The patients, 10 to 11 men and about 5 women, were about 31 to 80 with stage I to III disease. Samples averaged approximately 3.9 million productive TCRbeta reads each.

Three rounds of nested PCR, following a modified ARM-PCR protocol, produced the TCRbeta library. Each CDR3 protein is one row after TCRdb ran MiXCR on the multiplex PCR reads. The sample records about 93,000 distinct CDR3 sequences, roughly 66% being singletons. The template was RNA from unsorted bulk tissue. Donors were chemotherapy-naive, newly diagnosed lung cancer surgical patients in China, August–late 2014. The CDR3 has 13 residues. This chain uses TRBV12-3 or TRBV12-4 with TRBJ1-2; D remains unclear. The receptor was derived from a man aged 55 to 70 with non-small cell lung cancer. The sequenced material came from lung tumor tissue. The CDR3 here is CASSFEGLYGYTF. CDR3 bases: TGTGCCAGTAGTTTTGAAGGATTGTATGGCTACACCTTC.